This T cell receptor (beta chain) was recovered during a study of blood T cells in healthy people across ages. Whole-study results and caveats: Older individuals had lower TCR beta diversity per million T cells (the decline was roughly linear). Strong correlation linked observed beta diversity and percent naive T cells.

The individuals who served as donors were healthy Caucasians living in Russia, aged roughly 6 to 90. The second PCR ran roughly 6 to 11 cycles with a sample-barcoded 5' primer and J-beta primers. TCRdb reanalysed the 5' RACE reads using MiXCR and keeps one entry per CDR3 protein. The sample consists of over 600,000 distinct CDR3 sequences, roughly 20% of them appearing once. On this clonotype: What it recognizes is unknown.

The sequenced material came from blood. This sequence was found in a man in his sixties or seventies in good health.

The CDR3 nucleotides read TGTGCCAGCAGTCGGACAGGGACCTATAATTCACCCCTCCACTTT. Its protein is CASSRTGTYNSPLHF. The chain uses TRBV11-2 and TRBJ1-6, with 8 bases lining up with TRBD1. V lost 6 bases, J lost 2 bases, and 3 bases stayed unmatched. Germline V gene data show CDR1 as SGHAT and CDR2 as FQNNGV. This CDR3 has 15 residues.